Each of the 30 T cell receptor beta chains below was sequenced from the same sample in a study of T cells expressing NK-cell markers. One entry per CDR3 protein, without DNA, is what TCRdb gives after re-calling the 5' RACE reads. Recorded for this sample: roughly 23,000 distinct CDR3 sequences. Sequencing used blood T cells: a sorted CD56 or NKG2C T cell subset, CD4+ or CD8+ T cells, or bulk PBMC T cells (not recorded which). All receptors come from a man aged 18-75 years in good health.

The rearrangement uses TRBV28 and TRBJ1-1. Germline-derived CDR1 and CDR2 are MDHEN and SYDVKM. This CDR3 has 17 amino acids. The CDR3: CASRAPAGKRQNTEAFF.

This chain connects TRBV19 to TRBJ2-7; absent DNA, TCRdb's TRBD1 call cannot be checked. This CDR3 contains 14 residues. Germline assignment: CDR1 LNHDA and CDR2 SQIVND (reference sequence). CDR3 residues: CASSRGDSSYEQYF.

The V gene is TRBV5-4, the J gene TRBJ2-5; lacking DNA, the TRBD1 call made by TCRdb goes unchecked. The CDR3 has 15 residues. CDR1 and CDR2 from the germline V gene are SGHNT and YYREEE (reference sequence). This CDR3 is CASSLVSGQQETQYF.

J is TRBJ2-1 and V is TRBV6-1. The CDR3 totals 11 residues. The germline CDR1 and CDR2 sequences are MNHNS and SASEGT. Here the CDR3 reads CASTINHEQFF.

The CDR3 reads CASSEDPGLSHEQYF. J is TRBJ2-7 and V is TRBV2; without DNA, the TCRdb call of TRBD1 cannot be checked. CDR3 length equals 15 residues. Germline V gene sequence: CDR1 SNHLY, CDR2 FYNNEI.

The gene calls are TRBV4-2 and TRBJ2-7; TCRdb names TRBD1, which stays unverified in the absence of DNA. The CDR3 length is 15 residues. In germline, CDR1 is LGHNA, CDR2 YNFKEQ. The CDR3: CASSQEGGRTYEQYF.

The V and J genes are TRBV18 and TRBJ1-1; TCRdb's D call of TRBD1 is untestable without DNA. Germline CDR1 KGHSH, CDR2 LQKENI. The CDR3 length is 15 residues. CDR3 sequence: CASSPNGHRGTEAFF. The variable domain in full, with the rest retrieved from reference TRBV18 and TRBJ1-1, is NAGVMQNPRHLVRRRGQEARLRCSPMKGHSHVYWYRQLPEEGLKFMVYLQKENIIDESGMPKERFSAEFPKEGPSILRIQQVVRGDSAAYFCASSPNGHRGTEAFFGQGTRLTVV.

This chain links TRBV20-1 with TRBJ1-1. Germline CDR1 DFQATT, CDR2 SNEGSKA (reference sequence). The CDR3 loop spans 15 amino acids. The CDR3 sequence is CSAIPPGLPNTEAFF.

The chain's CDR3 is CASSRVRRELFF. The chain links TRBV6-1 to TRBJ2-2; the D call from TCRdb, TRBD1, cannot be confirmed without DNA. The CDR3 sequence is 12 residues long. Germline-derived CDR1 and CDR2 are MNHNS and SASEGT.

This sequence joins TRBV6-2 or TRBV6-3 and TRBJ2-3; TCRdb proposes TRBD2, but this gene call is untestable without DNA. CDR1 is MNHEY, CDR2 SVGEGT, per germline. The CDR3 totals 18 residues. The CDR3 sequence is CASSYMVTSGQDTDTQYF.

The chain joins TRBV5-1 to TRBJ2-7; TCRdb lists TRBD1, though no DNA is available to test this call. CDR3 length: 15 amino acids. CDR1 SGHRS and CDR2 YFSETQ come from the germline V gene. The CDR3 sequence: CASSLRGQGGYEQYF.

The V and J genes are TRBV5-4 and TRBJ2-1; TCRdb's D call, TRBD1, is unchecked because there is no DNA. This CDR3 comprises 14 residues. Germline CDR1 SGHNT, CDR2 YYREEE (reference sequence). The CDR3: CASSLPTGSNEQFF.

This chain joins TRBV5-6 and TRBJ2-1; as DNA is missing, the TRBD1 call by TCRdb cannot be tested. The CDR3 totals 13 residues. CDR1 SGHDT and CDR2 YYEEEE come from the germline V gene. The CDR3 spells CASSKQGYNEQFF.

This CDR3 is CAWSVLSSVGIRTQYF. J is TRBJ2-5 and V is TRBV30; with no DNA, the TCRdb D assignment of TRBD2 cannot be verified. This CDR3 has 16 amino acids. From germline, CDR1 is GTSNPN and CDR2 SVGIG (reference sequence).

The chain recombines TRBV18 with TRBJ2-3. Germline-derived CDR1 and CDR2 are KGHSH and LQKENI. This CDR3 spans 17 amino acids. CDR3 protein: CASSPLPQGTSTDTQYF.

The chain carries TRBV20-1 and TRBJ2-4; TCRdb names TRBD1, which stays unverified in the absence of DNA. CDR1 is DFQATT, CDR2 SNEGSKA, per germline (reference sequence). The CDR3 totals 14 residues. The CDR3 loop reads CSSRTALAKNIQYF.

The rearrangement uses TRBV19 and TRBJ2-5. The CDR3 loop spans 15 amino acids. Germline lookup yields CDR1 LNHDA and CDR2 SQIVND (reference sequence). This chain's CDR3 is CASSSTTGNQETQYF.

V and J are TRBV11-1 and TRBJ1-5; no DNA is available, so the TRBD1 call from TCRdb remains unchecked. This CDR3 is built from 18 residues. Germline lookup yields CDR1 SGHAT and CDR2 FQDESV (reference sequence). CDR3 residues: CASSDRDRGFYSNQPQHF.

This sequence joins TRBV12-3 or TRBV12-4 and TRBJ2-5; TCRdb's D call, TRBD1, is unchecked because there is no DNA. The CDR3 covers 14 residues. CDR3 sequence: CASSFSGAGETQYF.

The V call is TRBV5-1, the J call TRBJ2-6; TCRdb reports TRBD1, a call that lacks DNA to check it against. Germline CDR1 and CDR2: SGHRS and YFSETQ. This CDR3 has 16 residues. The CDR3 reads CASSSGGTSGANVLTF.

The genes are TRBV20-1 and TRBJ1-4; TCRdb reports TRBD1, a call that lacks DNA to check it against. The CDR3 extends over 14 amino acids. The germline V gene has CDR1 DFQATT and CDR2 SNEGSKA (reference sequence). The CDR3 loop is CSARNRATNEKLFF.

The CDR3 sequence: CAIRDGTNYGYTF. This chain joins TRBV10-3 and TRBJ1-2. CDR1 ENHRY and CDR2 SYGVKD come from the germline V gene. The CDR3 is 13 residues long.

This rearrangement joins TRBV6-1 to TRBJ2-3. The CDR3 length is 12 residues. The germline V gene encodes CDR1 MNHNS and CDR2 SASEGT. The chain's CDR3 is CASSETSTTQYF.

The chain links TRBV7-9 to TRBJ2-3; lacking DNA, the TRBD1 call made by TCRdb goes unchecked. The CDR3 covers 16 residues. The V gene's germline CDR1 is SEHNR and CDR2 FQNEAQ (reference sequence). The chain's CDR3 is CASSPRAGVPTDTQYF. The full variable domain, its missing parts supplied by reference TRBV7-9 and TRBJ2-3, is DTGVSQNPRHKITKRGQNVTFRCDPISEHNRLYWYRQTLGQGPEFLTYFQNEAQLEKSRLLSDRFSAERPKGSFSTLEIQRTEQGDSAMYLCASSPRAGVPTDTQYFGPGTRLTVL.

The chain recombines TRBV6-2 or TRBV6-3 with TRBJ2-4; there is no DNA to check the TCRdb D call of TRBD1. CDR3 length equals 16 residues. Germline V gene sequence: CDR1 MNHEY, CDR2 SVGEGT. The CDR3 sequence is CASSNAGTQGKNIQYF.

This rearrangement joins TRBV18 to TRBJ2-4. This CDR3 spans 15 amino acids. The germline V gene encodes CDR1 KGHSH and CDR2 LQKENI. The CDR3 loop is CASSETPSRKNIQYF. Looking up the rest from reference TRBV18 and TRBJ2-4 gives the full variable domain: NAGVMQNPRHLVRRRGQEARLRCSPMKGHSHVYWYRQLPEEGLKFMVYLQKENIIDESGMPKERFSAEFPKEGPSILRIQQVVRGDSAAYFCASSETPSRKNIQYFGAGTRLSVL.

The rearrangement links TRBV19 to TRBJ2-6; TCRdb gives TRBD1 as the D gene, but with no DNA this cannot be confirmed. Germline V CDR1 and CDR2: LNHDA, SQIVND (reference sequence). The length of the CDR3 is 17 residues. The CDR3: CASRPTGAISGANVLTF.

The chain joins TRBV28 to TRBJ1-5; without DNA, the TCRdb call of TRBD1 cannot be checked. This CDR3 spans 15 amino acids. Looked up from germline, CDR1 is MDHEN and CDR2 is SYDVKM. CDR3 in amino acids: CASSPGGFYNQPQHF.

The CDR3 sequence: CASTRGRTNYEQYF. The chain employs TRBV5-6 and TRBJ2-7; there is no DNA to check the TCRdb D call of TRBD1. From germline, CDR1 is SGHDT and CDR2 YYEEEE. The CDR3 loop spans 14 amino acids.

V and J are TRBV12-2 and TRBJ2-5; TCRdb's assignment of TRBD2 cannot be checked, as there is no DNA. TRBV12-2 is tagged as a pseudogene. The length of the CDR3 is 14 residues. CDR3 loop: CASRLVGHQETQYF.